This T cell receptor (beta chain) was retrieved from a study of OX40 agonist ivuxolimab in advanced cancers. For the study at large: Those enrolled were roughly 85% male, with a mean age of approximately 60 years and ages from roughly 20 to 90.

Findings and caveats of the study: Which antigen the expanded peripheral T cells recognized is unknown.

The assay was immunoSEQ multiplex PCR, and TCRdb's table has in-frame clones only and misses some. The repertoire includes roughly 72,000 clones, 81% of them detected once, and 4.5% to 6% sits in the top ten. Regarding this clone: Its target is not known. One end of the junction fails to match germline, which may point to a read error.

This CDR3 contains 15 residues. Germline V lookup: CDR1 SNHLY, CDR2 FYNNEI. The sequencing used CD4+ or CD8+ T cells sorted from blood, collected in a trial of the OX40 agonist ivuxolimab. This TCR was sampled from an adult with an advanced solid tumor such as melanoma, head and neck, liver or kidney cancer. The V gene is TRBV2, the J gene TRBJ1-6; D possibly corresponds to TRBD1 (6 bases). CDR3 nucleotides: TGTGCCAGCAGTGAGAGGACAGACATTAATTCACCCCCCCACTTT. It yields the protein CASSERTDINSPPHF.